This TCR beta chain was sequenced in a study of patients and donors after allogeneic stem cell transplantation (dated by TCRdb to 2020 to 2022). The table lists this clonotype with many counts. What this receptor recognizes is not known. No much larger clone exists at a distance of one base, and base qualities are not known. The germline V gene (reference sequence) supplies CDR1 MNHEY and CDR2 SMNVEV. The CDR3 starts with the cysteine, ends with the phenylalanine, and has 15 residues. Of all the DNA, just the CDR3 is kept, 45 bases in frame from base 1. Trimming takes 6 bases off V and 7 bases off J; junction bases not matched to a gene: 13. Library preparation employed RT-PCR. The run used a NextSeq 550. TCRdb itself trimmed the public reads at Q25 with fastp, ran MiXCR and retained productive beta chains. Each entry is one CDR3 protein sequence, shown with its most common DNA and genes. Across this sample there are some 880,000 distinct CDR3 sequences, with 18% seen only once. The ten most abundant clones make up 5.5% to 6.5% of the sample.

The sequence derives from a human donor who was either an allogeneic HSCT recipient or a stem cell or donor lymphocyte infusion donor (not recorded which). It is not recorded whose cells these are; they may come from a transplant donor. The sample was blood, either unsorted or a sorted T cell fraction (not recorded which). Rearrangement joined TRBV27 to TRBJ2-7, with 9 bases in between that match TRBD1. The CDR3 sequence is CASSLVGTGTLEQYF. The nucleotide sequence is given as TGTGCCAGCAGCTTGGTGGGGACAGGGACCCTGGAGCAGTACTTC.